These T cell receptor beta chains were read from a single sample in a study of cytomegalovirus exposure and HLA in healthy donors. Clones were read by immunoSEQ multiplex PCR, and TCRdb kept only the in-frame ones, dropping some. This table holds some 120,000 clones, about 80% found once. Sequenced input: PBMCs. Receptors originate from a man aged 25 to 40 in good health and CMV-seropositive. CDR3s include the opening cysteine and the closing phenylalanine or tryptophan. The D gene is left open where the match is weak. For some rows the clone size is stated as once, few or many, or as a class when expanded; others skip it.

clone size	V gene	D gene	J gene	CDR3 protein	CDR3 DNA
.	TRBV29-1	TRBD2	TRBJ2-7	CSVEGRTSGDYEQYF	TGCAGCGTTGAAGGCCGGACTAGCGGAGACTACGAGCAGTACTTC
.	TRBV15	.	TRBJ2-7	CATSRVPGESQEYEQYF	TGTGCCACCAGCAGAGTTCCCGGGGAGAGCCAGGAGTACGAGCAGTACTTC
.	TRBV7-9	TRBD2	TRBJ2-5	CASSPRTSYPWVGLETQYF	TGTGCCAGCAGCCCACGGACTAGTTACCCCTGGGTCGGGTTGGAGACCCAGTACTTC
.	TRBV18	.	TRBJ1-1	CATHGDTRTEAFF	TGTGCCACCCACGGGGATACGAGAACTGAAGCTTTCTTT
.	TRBV28	.	TRBJ2-7	CASSFGQGYEQYF	TGTGCCAGCAGTTTCGGGCAGGGTTACGAGCAGTACTTC
.	TRBV10-1	.	TRBJ2-7	CASSESTGSHEQYF	TGCGCCAGCAGTGAGTCAACAGGGTCCCACGAGCAGTACTTC
.	TRBV2	.	TRBJ2-7	CASSEARRPTYEQYF	TGTGCCAGCAGTGAAGCCCGGAGACCTACCTACGAGCAGTACTTC
few	TRBV5-1	TRBD2	TRBJ2-7	CASSKREDYEQYF	TGCGCCAGCAGCAAACGGGAGGACTACGAGCAGTACTTC
.	TRBV6-1	.	TRBJ2-7	CASSEGDTYEQYF	TGTGCCAGCAGTGAAGGGGACACCTACGAGCAGTACTTC
few	TRBV15	.	TRBJ2-7	CATSREVGSRGEQYF	TGTGCCACCAGCAGAGAAGTGGGGAGCAGGGGCGAGCAGTACTTC
once	TRBV10-3	TRBD1	TRBJ2-7	CAISGSRDRGSYEQYF	TGTGCCATCAGTGGTAGCCGGGACAGAGGCTCCTACGAGCAGTACTTC
.	TRBV5-1	TRBD2	TRBJ2-7	CASSSGLAGGLEEQYF	TGCGCCAGCAGCTCAGGACTAGCGGGAGGGCTGGAAGAGCAGTACTTC
once	TRBV7-8	TRBD1	TRBJ1-5	CASSFRQGGNQPQHF	TGTGCCAGCAGCTTTAGACAGGGTGGTAATCAGCCCCAGCATTTT
.	TRBV19	TRBD2	TRBJ2-7	CASSFGGSTYEQYF	TGTGCCAGTAGTTTTGGCGGGAGCACCTACGAGCAGTACTTC
few	TRBV5-4	TRBD1	TRBJ1-3	CASSTGQVSFGNTIYF	TGTGCCAGCAGCACGGGACAGGTCTCCTTCGGGAACACCATATATTTT
.	TRBV4-1	.	TRBJ2-5	CASSWGTVKETQYF	TGCGCCAGCAGCTGGGGGACTGTCAAAGAGACCCAGTACTTC
.	TRBV4-2	.	TRBJ1-4	CASSQDRPGANEKLFF	TGTGCCAGCAGCCAAGACCGTCCAGGGGCTAATGAAAAACTGTTTTTT
.	TRBV5-5	.	TRBJ2-7	CASSLAGTHLSYEQYF	TGTGCCAGCAGCTTGGCCGGGACACACCTCTCCTACGAGCAGTACTTC
.	TRBV7-2	TRBD1	TRBJ1-1	CASSARQGSYTEAFF	TGTGCCAGCAGCGCGCGACAGGGCTCATACACTGAAGCTTTCTTT
.	TRBV13	TRBD1	TRBJ1-4	CASSLRDRGRTNEKLFF	TGTGCCAGCAGCTTACGGGACAGGGGACGGACTAATGAAAAACTGTTTTTT
.	TRBV6-5	TRBD1	TRBJ1-1	CASRGPGQEGF	TGTGCCAGCAGGGGACCGGGACAGGAGGGTTTT
.	TRBV9	.	TRBJ2-6	CASSAQGTGANVLTF	TGTGCCAGCAGCGCACAGGGTACTGGGGCCAACGTCCTGACTTTC
.	TRBV28	.	TRBJ1-5	CASSWMGGQPQHF	TGTGCCAGCAGTTGGATGGGAGGTCAGCCCCAGCATTTT
.	TRBV2	TRBD2	TRBJ2-7	CASSVDSGNYEQYF	TGTGCCAGCAGTGTTGATAGCGGGAACTACGAGCAGTACTTC
.	TRBV5-4	TRBD2	TRBJ2-7	CASSLKVAGGVAQYF	TGTGCCAGCAGCCTGAAGGTAGCGGGAGGTGTTGCGCAGTACTTC
few	TRBV28	TRBD1	TRBJ1-1	CASSIPQGAGTEAFF	TGTGCCAGCAGTATTCCACAGGGGGCGGGCACTGAAGCTTTCTTT
.	TRBV15	.	TRBJ2-7	CATGASSYEQYF	TGTGCCACCGGTGCTAGCTCCTACGAGCAGTACTTC
.	TRBV6-6	TRBD1	TRBJ1-5	CASVATGVTQPQHF	TGTGCCAGCGTGGCCACAGGGGTAACTCAGCCCCAGCATTTT
.	TRBV5-4	.	TRBJ2-7	CASSHEDSSYEQYF	TGTGCCAGCAGCCATGAGGACTCATCCTACGAGCAGTACTTC
.	TRBV9	TRBD2	TRBJ2-7	CASSPGLAASYEQYF	TGTGCCAGCAGCCCGGGACTAGCGGCCTCCTACGAGCAGTACTTC
.	TRBV27	TRBD2	TRBJ2-3	CASSLVSALAGNPHHTQYF	TGTGCCAGCAGTTTAGTCTCCGCACTAGCGGGCAACCCCCATCATACGCAGTATTTT
.	TRBV7-9	TRBD1	TRBJ1-4	CASSAGQDNEKLFF	TGTGCCAGCAGCGCCGGACAGGATAATGAAAAACTGTTTTTT
.	TRBV11-2	.	TRBJ2-1	CASSPWGSEGDEQFF	TGTGCCAGCAGCCCGTGGGGTAGCGAGGGTGATGAGCAGTTCTTC
once	TRBV7-6	.	TRBJ2-7	CASSAGTDGPYEQYF	TGTGCCAGCAGCGCGGGGACGGATGGTCCCTACGAGCAGTACTTC
.	TRBV5-5	.	TRBJ2-7	CASSSSLGTIYEQYF	TGTGCCAGCAGCTCTAGCCTAGGCACCATCTACGAGCAGTACTTC
few	TRBV6-6	TRBD1	TRBJ1-2	CASSFQDRGNYGYTF	TGTGCCAGCAGTTTCCAGGACAGGGGAAACTATGGCTACACCTTC
.	TRBV6-1	.	TRBJ2-7	CASSGPNRIHEQYF	TGTGCCAGCAGCGGCCCTAACAGGATCCACGAGCAGTACTTC
.	TRBV5-1	.	TRBJ2-5	CASRPGVLGETQYF	TGCGCCAGCAGACCCGGGGTCCTGGGAGAGACCCAGTACTTC
.	TRBV30	.	TRBJ2-3	CAWSAGVYTQYF	TGTGCCTGGAGTGCCGGGGTCTATACGCAGTATTTT
.	TRBV28	.	TRBJ2-1	CASSFWAGNEQFF	TGTGCCAGCAGTTTTTGGGCTGGAAATGAGCAGTTCTTC
.	TRBV19	.	TRBJ2-7	CASFTSTHTYEQYF	TGTGCCAGTTTTACCTCGACTCATACCTACGAGCAGTACTTC
.	TRBV9	.	TRBJ2-2	CASKGQGPTGELFF	TGTGCCAGCAAGGGCCAGGGCCCCACCGGGGAGCTGTTTTTT
many	TRBV19	.	TRBJ2-2	CASSRTTLDPGELFF	TGTGCCAGTAGTCGGACTACCCTCGACCCGGGGGAGCTGTTTTTT
.	TRBV7-2	.	TRBJ1-1	CASSLAEPRGRAFF	TGTGCCAGCAGCTTAGCAGAACCTCGTGGGAGAGCTTTCTTT
.	TRBV30	TRBD2	TRBJ2-7	CAWSAPREGFYGQYF	TGTGCCTGGAGTGCGCCAAGGGAGGGATTTTACGGGCAGTACTTC
.	TRBV28	.	TRBJ1-3	CASSLQLSGNTIYF	TGTGCCAGCAGTTTACAGTTGTCTGGAAACACCATATATTTT
once	TRBV11-2	.	TRBJ2-7	CASSLTGLRVDEQYF	TGTGCCAGCAGCTTAACTGGACTCCGGGTCGACGAGCAGTACTTC
.	TRBV4-3	.	TRBJ1-2	CASSQGGAGGYTF	TGCGCCAGCAGCCAAGGGGGAGCGGGTGGCTACACCTTC
.	TRBV18	.	TRBJ1-1	CASSQGRLNMNTEAFF	TGTGCCAGCTCGCAGGGGCGCCTTAATATGAACACTGAAGCTTTCTTT
.	TRBV9	TRBD1	TRBJ2-7	CASSYRDRNSYEQYF	TGTGCCAGCAGTTACCGGGACAGGAACTCCTACGAGCAGTACTTC
.	TRBV29-1	.	TRBJ1-2	CSVEDPGIYSYGYTF	TGCAGCGTTGAAGATCCGGGAATTTATAGCTATGGCTACACCTTC
.	TRBV27	TRBD2	TRBJ2-7	CASSLAKYGRMGVEQYF	TGTGCCAGCAGTTTGGCGAAATACGGGAGGATGGGGGTCGAGCAGTACTTC
few	TRBV7-3	TRBD1	TRBJ2-7	CASSPRDRVSF	TGTGCCAGCAGCCCCCGGGACAGGGTTTCTTTC
.	TRBV11-2	.	TRBJ1-4	CASSLTYEKLFF	TGTGCCAGCAGCCTAACCTACGAAAAACTGTTTTTT